This TCR beta chain emerged from a study of cytomegalovirus exposure and HLA in healthy donors (dated by TCRdb to between 2016 and 2019). About the full investigation: An earlier analysis of more than 550 of the donors reported about 300 Gb of sequence data and around 110 million unique TCR beta sequences obtained from some 170 million T cells. Roughly 290 gigabases of sequencing data and roughly 80 million unique TCR sequences made up an early release that covered about 640 HLA-typed donors. The genetic ancestry cluster associated with self-reported Caucasian donors included over 65% of the approximately 430 genotyped donors. The study was designed to test whether signatures of past pathogen exposure could be identified by cataloging public T cell receptors. The T cell repertoires of 670 or so subjects were profiled by immunosequencing and related to cytomegalovirus serostatus. In addition to the first cohort of 666 subjects, a separate validation cohort of some 120 different subjects was used. High-throughput TCR immunosequencing, statistical association of individual TCRs with disease status, and machine learning were combined to predict cytomegalovirus infection status. In a later analysis, previously published TCR beta repertoires from several hundred donors were re-analyzed and high-resolution HLA genotyping was added so that TCR occurrence patterns could be studied. The later analysis used no new phenotypic data to find candidate immune exposures, relying instead on TCR beta sequences and their occurrence across donors. To decide whether each TCR beta V gene segment behaved as functional or pseudogenic, an earlier analysis of approximately 620 of the donors relied on high-throughput TCR beta sequencing. Donor age, sex, ethnicity and CMV serostatus were collected together with the repertoire data. A later genetic analysis took genome-wide SNP genotypes for about 55% of the roughly 700 donors and used that subset as a discovery cohort. Every repertoire in the discovery cohort had been generated on one and the same sequencing platform. Both class I and class II loci were covered by HLA typing, at four-digit resolution. The number of typed donors differed by locus: about 620-640 for A, B, C, DRB1 and DQB1; 500 to 550 for DQA1; some 590 for DPA1; and roughly 450 for DPB1. Because of strong linkage in the cohort, roughly five DR-DQ haplotypes were treated as single units for association and clustering. Among about 400 genotyped donors of the cohort, an average of roughly 230,000 unique TCR beta nucleotide sequences was sequenced per donor, of which 15% to 20% were non-productive. The research as a whole found: When HLA alleles, especially DR and DQ, strongly co-occurred, attributing TCR associations to individual alleles was difficult. Compared with equally common non-associated chains, HLA-associated TCR beta chains in a later analysis were more clonally expanded and had lower generation probabilities. The cohort was sequenced for TCR beta chains only, and without alpha or paired-chain data the features that could be detected were limited. In a later analysis, TCR association rates were found to vary across HLA loci, with the most associated TCRs seen for DRB1 alleles and the fewest for HLA-C alleles. Sequencing depth was assumed to be roughly uniform across donors in the presence/absence analyses, though that assumption may not hold. A further reported finding was that TCR beta sequences accurately predicted the HLA-A and HLA-B alleles for most subjects in the first cohort. In a later analysis, several top co-occurrence clusters were reported to appear linked to parvovirus B19, influenza, CMV and Epstein-Barr virus. Most TCR sequences were observed very rarely across donors, whereas some public TCRs were present in many individuals. Some IMGT-functional V segments, including TRBV6-2 and TRBV6-3, could not be distinguished by the 87-base-pair reads and were therefore excluded. Immune exposure information for the cohort was limited to CMV serostatus. A few of the identified cytomegalovirus-associated TCR beta chains were confirmed in vitro to be specific for cytomegalovirus antigens. In a later analysis, 16,951 TCR beta sequences were associated with specific HLA alleles at a false discovery rate of 0.05. It was suggested by the authors that the approach could potentially be generalized to other disease states and immunological phenotypes. HLA typing was unavailable for some donors at each locus, so association tests used only the typed subset. A total of 150 or so TCR beta chains were listed by the study as associated with cytomegalovirus. Linkage disequilibrium might explain the correlated functional status among segregating V segments, but an unknown experimental factor could not be excluded. In a later analysis, most CMV-associated TCR beta chains were found to appear HLA-restricted, with HLA associations seemingly driven largely by CMV exposure. In both the original and validation cohorts, the classifier was reported to diagnose cytomegalovirus status with high specificity and sensitivity. In an earlier analysis of 500 to 650 of the donors, most TCR beta V segments appeared in productive rearrangements about 87% or about 30% of the time, broadly matching IMGT annotations. A cluster of highly shared sequence variants was judged likely to represent a technical artifact of the sequencing pipeline. The earlier analysis of almost 600 of the donors excluded fewer than 20 rarely observed V segments, including chromosome 9 orphons, because counts were too low. An association between a missense DCLRE1C variant and V-gene and J-gene trimming of TCR beta chains was found in a later genetic analysis and replicated in an independent cohort. In a later genetic analysis, fewer N-insertions in productive TCRs were reported among donors in an Asian-associated ancestry cluster than the roughly 700-donor mean.

The germline V gene specifies SGHRS as CDR1 and YFSETQ as CDR2. The junction carries 7 bases between V and J, which are trimmed by 6 bases and 6 bases respectively. The CDR3 runs 10 residues from the cysteine to the phenylalanine. Only the CDR3 DNA is retained, 30 bases long and in frame from the first base. In total, around 600 healthy bone marrow donors made up the cohort. At the time of sampling, all cohort members were nominally healthy, though unrecorded immune exposures were likely present. The donor was CMV seropositive and was included in the group of 250 to 300 seropositive cohort members. Each donor provided a peripheral blood sample, and peripheral blood mononuclear cells were used for TCR beta sequencing. Genomic DNA was extracted from the blood cell samples with the Qiagen DNeasy Blood Extraction Kit. For this clone: Its cognate antigen has yet to be identified. No much larger clonotype is one base removed from it; base qualities were not supplied.

Library generation was performed with the immunoSEQ multiplex PCR assay. For the multiplex PCR, a mixture combining 60 forward primers for TCR Vbeta segments and 13 reverse primers for TCR Jbeta segments was used. A multiplex PCR assay on genomic DNA amplified the CDR3 region of rearranged TCR beta genes. The amplified TCR beta libraries were sequenced on the Illumina HiSeq System as 87-base-pair reads. In the paper's pipeline: A later analysis tallied roughly 80 million unique TCR beta chains across the 600 to 700 repertoires, and some 10 million of those chains were shared by two or more donors. A nearest-neighbor algorithm error-corrected the raw reads and collapsed the reads into unique sequences, merging closely related sequences to remove PCR and sequencing errors. To assign V, D and J gene segments, CDR3 sequences were aligned to IMGT reference sequences. For a sequence to be retained, at least a six-nucleotide match to both a V gene segment and a J gene segment was required. A rearrangement was called productive if the CDR3 had no stop codons and remained in frame with V and J, and every other rearrangement was called non-productive. Following IMGT convention, CDR3 was defined as the stretch from the second conserved V-encoded cysteine to the conserved J-encoded phenylalanine. In an earlier analysis of approximately 500 of the donors, sequences lacking an unambiguous match to a single V gene segment were excluded. In an earlier analysis of about 590 of the donors, a V segment was called functional when productive rearrangements were above 56.7%, and segregating when the standard deviation between donors exceeded 5%. A statistical classification framework was developed to diagnose cytomegalovirus status using the catalog of TCR beta chain sequences. In a later analysis, V and J genes were assigned by comparing TCR nucleotide sequences against IMGT/GENE-DB human TR gene sequences. A later analysis assigned CDR3 sequences and most-parsimonious VDJ recombination scenarios with the TCRdist pipeline. In a later analysis, every TCR beta chain was defined by the combination of its CDR3 amino acid sequence and its V-gene family, and reads without a unique V-gene family were dropped. In a later analysis, a few hundred highly shared, low-generation-probability nucleotide sequences were removed to address suspected cross-contamination and a sequencing artifact. In a later analysis, a clonal expansion index was calculated for each public chain from normalized within-repertoire ranks of inferred template counts. In a later analysis, generation probabilities were computed with a VDJ recombination model fitted to out-of-frame rearrangements, and the resulting probabilities were checked against IGoR. A later analysis scored TCR-TCR, TCR-HLA and TCR-CMV co-occurrence with hypergeometric tests, applying a repertoire-size bias correction to TCR pairs. A later analysis estimated false discovery rates by permuting HLA or CMV assignments 20 times. A later analysis grouped co-occurring TCRs with DBSCAN, adding TCRdist sequence similarity when clustering within HLA-allele-positive subsets. Repertoires with fewer than 30,000 or more than 120,000 public chains, plus five repertoires with anomalous nucleotide sharing, were excluded from co-occurrence clustering. This is the immuneACCESS table as TCRdb keeps it, with only in-frame sequences that have V and J called. A part of the clones is gone; compared with another copy, unresolved V genes explain less than half, and the rest is unexplained. V, J and clone size are those of that table, while D and trimming were read from the DNA. The sample records about 190,000 clones, about 77% of which are singletons. More than 4.5% of the sample belongs to the ten largest clones.

This receptor chain uses TRBV5-1 and TRBJ2-7; no confident D gene assignment can be made. Sequencing was performed on PBMCs. The clonotype originates from a man under 40 in good health and CMV-seropositive. The nucleotide sequence reads TGCGCCAGCATGACAACCGAGCAGTACTTC. It translates to CASMTTEQYF.